Listed below are T cell receptor beta chains from one sample, sequenced in a study of response to subunit inactivated influenza vaccine. TCRdb used MiXCR to reprocess the RT-PCR reads, holding one entry per CDR3 protein. The sample holds 750,000 to 850,000 distinct CDR3 sequences, 18% seen once. The source was PBMCs from blood, collected 5 days after vaccination. These receptors all stem from a man aged 50-59 years who received an inactivated influenza vaccine. Both conserved end residues are part of each CDR3. Each record gives: V gene, D gene, clone size, J gene, CDR3 DNA, CDR3 protein. The D gene is left open where the match is weak. Size values are once, few and many counts, or a class for expanded clones, and some rows have none.

V: TRBV28
D: TRBD2
size: -
J: TRBJ2-7
DNA: TGTGCCAGCAGTTTCCCCCTTACTAGCGGGGGGACTTACGAGCAGTACTTC
CDR3: CASSFPLTSGGTYEQYF

V: TRBV6-5
D: TRBD2
size: -
J: TRBJ2-3
DNA: TGTGCCAGCAGTTTCGGGACTAGCGGGAGGGCCGGATCAGATACGCAGTATTTT
CDR3: CASSFGTSGRAGSDTQYF

V: TRBV12-3/TRBV12-4
D: -
size: -
J: TRBJ2-7
DNA: TGTGCCAGCAGTTTAGCGCTGGGGGGCTACGAGCAGTACTTC
CDR3: CASSLALGGYEQYF

V: TRBV24-1
D: TRBD1
size: -
J: TRBJ1-2
DNA: TGTGCCACCAGTGATTCCGGGACAGGGGGCTCTGGCTACACCTTC
CDR3: CATSDSGTGGSGYTF

V: TRBV4-1
D: -
size: -
J: TRBJ2-7
DNA: TGCGCCAGCAGCCAAGAGCTCAGGGGAAGAGACGAGCAGTACTTC
CDR3: CASSQELRGRDEQYF

V: TRBV20-1
D: TRBD1
size: -
J: TRBJ2-5
DNA: TGCAGTGCTAGAGAGACAGGGGGCGCGGAGACCCAGTACTTC
CDR3: CSARETGGAETQYF

V: TRBV20-1
D: TRBD2
size: -
J: TRBJ2-1
DNA: TGCAGTGCTAGAGAGGCGGGGGGGTACAATGAGCAGTTCTTC
CDR3: CSAREAGGYNEQFF

V: TRBV9
D: TRBD2
size: many
J: TRBJ2-1
DNA: TGTGCCAGCAGCGTCTCCGGGACTAGCAGGAATGAGCAGTTCTTC
CDR3: CASSVSGTSRNEQFF

V: TRBV28
D: TRBD2
size: -
J: TRBJ2-2
DNA: TGTGCCAGCAGTCCACTGAGCGGGAGGAACACCGGGGAGCTGTTTTTT
CDR3: CASSPLSGRNTGELFF

V: TRBV20-1
D: TRBD2
size: -
J: TRBJ2-1
DNA: TGCAGTGCTACGTACCCGGGACTAGCGGGAGGAAGTGAGCAGTTCTTC
CDR3: CSATYPGLAGGSEQFF

V: TRBV11-1
D: -
size: few
J: TRBJ2-1
DNA: TGTGCCAGCAGCTCTAAGGGGCTCACCTACAATGAGCAGTTCTTC
CDR3: CASSSKGLTYNEQFF

V: TRBV11-2
D: -
size: -
J: TRBJ2-4
DNA: TGTGCCAGCACTATTACATTAGCCAAAAACATTCAGTACTTC
CDR3: CASTITLAKNIQYF

V: TRBV7-2
D: TRBD1
size: -
J: TRBJ2-2
DNA: TGTGCCAGCAGCTTTTTGGGACAGAGCACCGGGGAGCTGTTTTTT
CDR3: CASSFLGQSTGELFF

V: TRBV20-1
D: TRBD2
size: -
J: TRBJ2-1
DNA: TGCAGTGCTAGAGATGGGACTAGCGGGACGTCCTCTAGATTCTTC
CDR3: CSARDGTSGTSSRFF

V: TRBV12-3/TRBV12-4
D: TRBD1
size: -
J: TRBJ1-2
DNA: TGTGCCAGCAGACCGCGACAGGGCTACTATGGCTACACCTTC
CDR3: CASRPRQGYYGYTF

V: TRBV7-9
D: -
size: few
J: TRBJ2-5
DNA: TGTGCCAGCAGCTTGTCCGCCTACCAAGAGACCCAGTACTTC
CDR3: CASSLSAYQETQYF

V: TRBV7-2
D: -
size: -
J: TRBJ2-7
DNA: TGTGCCAGCAGCTTTGACAGGTCCACCTACGAGCAGTACTTC
CDR3: CASSFDRSTYEQYF

V: TRBV15
D: TRBD1
size: -
J: TRBJ2-3
DNA: TGTGCCACCAGCAGAGAGGGGGACAGGCCCACAGATACGCAGTATTTT
CDR3: CATSREGDRPTDTQYF

V: TRBV5-1
D: -
size: -
J: TRBJ2-5
DNA: TGCGCCAGCAGTAGCGGAGCGCCCCAAGAGACCCAGTACTTC
CDR3: CASSSGAPQETQYF

V: TRBV7-9
D: TRBD2
size: many
J: TRBJ2-1
DNA: TGTGCCAGCAGCCCCACCGGGAGGTATTACAATGAGCAGTTCTTC
CDR3: CASSPTGRYYNEQFF

V: TRBV5-1
D: -
size: -
J: TRBJ2-1
DNA: TGCGCCAGCGAAGGTGGGTATCCCCTTCAACGGCAGTTCTTC
CDR3: CASEGGYPLQRQFF

V: TRBV3-1
D: -
size: -
J: TRBJ1-1
DNA: TGTGCCAGCAGCCGACAGGACAACACTGAAGCTTTCTTT
CDR3: CASSRQDNTEAFF

V: TRBV7-9
D: TRBD2
size: few
J: TRBJ2-2
DNA: TGTGCCAGCAGCCGGACTAGCGGGAGGATTAACACCGGGGAGCTGTTTTTT
CDR3: CASSRTSGRINTGELFF

V: TRBV4-3
D: -
size: -
J: TRBJ2-3
DNA: TGCGCCAGCAGCCAAGATACGGGGCCCACAGATACGCAGTATTTT
CDR3: CASSQDTGPTDTQYF

V: TRBV20-1
D: TRBD1
size: few
J: TRBJ1-5
DNA: TGCAGTGCCCAAAAGATGCAGGGGGTCCAGCCCCAGCATTTT
CDR3: CSAQKMQGVQPQHF

V: TRBV5-1
D: TRBD1
size: -
J: TRBJ1-2
DNA: TGCGCCAGCAGCAGAGGGGACAGCCCTCTCTATGGCTACACCTTC
CDR3: CASSRGDSPLYGYTF

V: TRBV5-1
D: TRBD1
size: -
J: TRBJ2-3
DNA: TGCGCCAGCAGCTTGGCCACAGGGGGTGGAGTAGATACGCAGTATTTT
CDR3: CASSLATGGGVDTQYF

V: TRBV2
D: -
size: -
J: TRBJ2-7
DNA: TGTGCCAGCAGTGACGTGTTTGAGAAAGCCTACGAGCAGTACTTC
CDR3: CASSDVFEKAYEQYF

V: TRBV7-2
D: -
size: once
J: TRBJ2-7
DNA: TGTGCCAGCAGCTTAGATCAGGGGATGGGGTACGAGCAGTACTTC
CDR3: CASSLDQGMGYEQYF

V: TRBV5-1
D: TRBD2
size: -
J: TRBJ2-7
DNA: TGCGCCAGCAGCGATAGACTAGCGGGGGAAATCTCCTACGAGCAGTACTTC
CDR3: CASSDRLAGEISYEQYF

V: TRBV27
D: -
size: -
J: TRBJ2-7
DNA: TGTGCCAGCAGCCGCCTGGGCAGAAGCTACGAGCAGTACTTC
CDR3: CASSRLGRSYEQYF

V: TRBV10-3
D: TRBD2
size: few
J: TRBJ2-3
DNA: TGTGCCATCAGTGAGCTAGCGGGGGACTTCACAGATACGCAGTATTTT
CDR3: CAISELAGDFTDTQYF

V: TRBV20-1
D: TRBD2
size: -
J: TRBJ2-1
DNA: TGCAGTGCGAATCTAGCGGGGGCCACCAACACTAACAATGAGCAGTTCTTC
CDR3: CSANLAGATNTNNEQFF

V: TRBV6-5
D: TRBD2
size: -
J: TRBJ2-1
DNA: TGTGCCAGCAGTTACGGGCTAGCGGGAGGGTCCTACAATGAGCAGTTCTTC
CDR3: CASSYGLAGGSYNEQFF

V: TRBV4-1
D: -
size: few
J: TRBJ1-4
DNA: TGCGCCAGCAGCCTCCCACCGGGATCAACTAATGAAAAACTGTTTTTT
CDR3: CASSLPPGSTNEKLFF

V: TRBV4-3
D: TRBD2
size: -
J: TRBJ2-1
DNA: TGCGCCAGCAGCCAAGGCGGGGGGGCTTACAATGAGCAGTTCTTC
CDR3: CASSQGGGAYNEQFF

V: TRBV20-1
D: TRBD1
size: few
J: TRBJ2-7
DNA: TGCAGTGCAAGGGACAGGAACTACGAGCAGTACTTC
CDR3: CSARDRNYEQYF

V: TRBV11-2
D: -
size: many
J: TRBJ2-1
DNA: TGTGCCAGCAGCCTCGACCTAGCAACCAATGAGCAGTTCTTC
CDR3: CASSLDLATNEQFF